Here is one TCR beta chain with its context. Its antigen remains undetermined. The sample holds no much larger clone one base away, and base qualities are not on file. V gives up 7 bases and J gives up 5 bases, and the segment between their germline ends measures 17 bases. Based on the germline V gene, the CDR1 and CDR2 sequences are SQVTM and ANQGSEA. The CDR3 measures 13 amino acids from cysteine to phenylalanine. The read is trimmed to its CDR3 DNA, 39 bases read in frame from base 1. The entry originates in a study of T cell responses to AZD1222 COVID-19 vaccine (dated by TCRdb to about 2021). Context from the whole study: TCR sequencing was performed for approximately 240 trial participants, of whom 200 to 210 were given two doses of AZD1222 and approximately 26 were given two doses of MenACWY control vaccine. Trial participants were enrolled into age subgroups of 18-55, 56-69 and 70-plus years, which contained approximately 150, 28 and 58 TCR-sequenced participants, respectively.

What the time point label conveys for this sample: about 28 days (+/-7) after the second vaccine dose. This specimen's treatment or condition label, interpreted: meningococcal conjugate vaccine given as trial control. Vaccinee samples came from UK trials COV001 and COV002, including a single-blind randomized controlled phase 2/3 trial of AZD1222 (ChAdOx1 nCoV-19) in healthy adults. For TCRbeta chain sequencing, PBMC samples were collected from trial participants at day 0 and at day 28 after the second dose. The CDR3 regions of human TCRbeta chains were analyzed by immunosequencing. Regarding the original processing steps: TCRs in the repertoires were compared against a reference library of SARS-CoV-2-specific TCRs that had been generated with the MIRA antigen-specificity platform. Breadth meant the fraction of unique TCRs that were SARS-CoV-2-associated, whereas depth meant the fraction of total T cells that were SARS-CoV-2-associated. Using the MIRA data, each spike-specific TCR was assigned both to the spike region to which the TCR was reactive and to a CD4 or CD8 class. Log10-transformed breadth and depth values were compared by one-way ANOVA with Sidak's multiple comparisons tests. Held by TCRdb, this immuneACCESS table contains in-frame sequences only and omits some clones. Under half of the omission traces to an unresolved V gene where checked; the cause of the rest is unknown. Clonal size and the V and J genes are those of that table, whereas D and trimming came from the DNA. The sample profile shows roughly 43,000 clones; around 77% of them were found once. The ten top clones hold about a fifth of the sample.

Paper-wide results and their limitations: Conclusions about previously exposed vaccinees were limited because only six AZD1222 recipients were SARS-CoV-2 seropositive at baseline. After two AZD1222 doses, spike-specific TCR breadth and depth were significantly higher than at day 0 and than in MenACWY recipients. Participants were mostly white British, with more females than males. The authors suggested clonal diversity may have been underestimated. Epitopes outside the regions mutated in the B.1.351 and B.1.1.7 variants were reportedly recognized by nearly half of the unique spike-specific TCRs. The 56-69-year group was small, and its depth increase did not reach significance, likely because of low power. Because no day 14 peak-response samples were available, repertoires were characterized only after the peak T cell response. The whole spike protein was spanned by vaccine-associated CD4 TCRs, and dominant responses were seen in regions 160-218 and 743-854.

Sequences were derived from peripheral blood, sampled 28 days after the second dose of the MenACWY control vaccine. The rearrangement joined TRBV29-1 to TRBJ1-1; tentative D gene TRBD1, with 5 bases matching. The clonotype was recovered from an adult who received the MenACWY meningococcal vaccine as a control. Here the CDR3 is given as CSGSRGPRTEAFF. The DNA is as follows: TGCAGCGGATCCCGGGGACCGAGGACTGAAGCTTTCTTT.